This TCR beta chain emerged from a study of T-cell reconstitution after alpha-beta-depleted transplantation in children. The sample holds a few counts of this clonotype. The antigen is not known. The V gene's germline CDR1 is LGHDT and CDR2 YNNKEL (reference sequence). V lost 1 base and J 4 bases, leaving 8 bases between the germline ends. The CDR3 has 13 residues. The authors prepared the TCRbeta library with unique molecular identifiers. One entry per CDR3 protein, called by TCRdb with MiXCR from the PCR reads. The sample records roughly 100,000 distinct CDR3 sequences, around 5.9% being singletons. Findings and limits, study-wide: T-cell counts and diversity were attributed mostly to newly produced T cells one year after transplant.

V gene TRBV3-1 combines with J gene TRBJ2-7; D gene unclear. The TCR originated in a female patient between 2 and 15 years old who had a stem cell transplant for Fanconi anemia, so the T cells may come from the graft donor. The source was PBMCs, mostly from graft donor cells, collected 60 days after TCRalphabeta/CD19-depleted stem cell transplant. The CDR3 protein is CASSQVPGYEQYF. The CDR3 DNA follows: TGTGCCAGCAGCCAAGTCCCTGGGTACGAGCAGTACTTC.